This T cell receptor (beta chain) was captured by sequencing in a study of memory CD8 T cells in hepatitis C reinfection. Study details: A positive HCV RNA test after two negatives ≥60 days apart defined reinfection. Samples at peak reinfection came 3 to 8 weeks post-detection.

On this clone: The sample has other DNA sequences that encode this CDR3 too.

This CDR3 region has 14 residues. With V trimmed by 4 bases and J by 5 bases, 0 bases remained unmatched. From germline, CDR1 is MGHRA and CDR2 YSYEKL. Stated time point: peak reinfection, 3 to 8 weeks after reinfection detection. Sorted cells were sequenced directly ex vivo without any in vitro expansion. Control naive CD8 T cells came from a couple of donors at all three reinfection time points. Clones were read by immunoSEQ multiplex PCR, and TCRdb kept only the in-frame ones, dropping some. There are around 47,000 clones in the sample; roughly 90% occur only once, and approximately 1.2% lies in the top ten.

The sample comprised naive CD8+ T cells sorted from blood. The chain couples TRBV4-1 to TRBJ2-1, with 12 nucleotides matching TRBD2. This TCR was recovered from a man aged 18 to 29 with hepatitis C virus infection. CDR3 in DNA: TGCGCCAGCAGCCGGACTAGCGGGAACAATGAGCAGTTCTTC. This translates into CASSRTSGNNEQFF.